This TCR beta chain stems from a study of T cell responses to AZD1222 COVID-19 vaccine listed by TCRdb under 2021. About the study as a whole: AZD1222 recipients given second doses at about 4 weeks or at about 12 weeks were pooled, since spike-specific TCR depth and breadth were not found to differ between the two schedules. Trial participants were enrolled by age into 18-55, 56-69 and 70-plus year subgroups, with around 150, 28 and 57 TCR-sequenced participants respectively. A total of just over 230 trial participants underwent TCR sequencing, of whom nearly 210 received two doses of AZD1222 and about 25 received two doses of the MenACWY control vaccine. The paper as a whole reports these results and caveats: Vaccine-associated CD4 TCRs spanned the whole spike protein, with dominant responses in regions 160-218 and 743-854. Because no day 14 peak-response samples were available, repertoires were characterized only after the peak T cell response. Conclusions about previously exposed vaccinees are limited because only five to seven AZD1222 recipients were SARS-CoV-2 seropositive at baseline. After two AZD1222 doses, both the breadth and the depth of spike-specific TCRs were significantly higher than at day 0 and than in MenACWY recipients. Nearly half of unique spike-specific TCRs reportedly recognized epitopes outside regions mutated in the B.1.351 and B.1.1.7 variants. Participants were mostly white British and included more females than males, and it was suggested by the authors that clonal diversity may have been underestimated. The 56-69-year group was small, and its depth increase did not reach significance, likely because of low power.

This clone was recorded a few times. This receptor's antigen is unknown. Base qualities are not at hand, and no much larger clone is one base apart. Spanning cysteine to phenylalanine, the CDR3 consists of 14 amino acids. The entry retains the CDR3 DNA only, 42 bases that are in frame from base 1. V has 0 bases trimmed and J has 7 bases trimmed; junction bases matching no gene number 1. The germline V gene encodes CDR1 MNHNS and CDR2 SASEGT. The CDR3 regions of human TCRbeta chains were analyzed by immunosequencing. The original pipeline was this. Repertoire TCRs were matched against a reference library of SARS-CoV-2-specific TCRs generated with the MIRA antigen-specificity platform. Breadth meant the fraction of unique TCRs that were SARS-CoV-2-associated, whereas depth meant the fraction of total T cells that were SARS-CoV-2-associated. Using the MIRA data, each spike-specific TCR was mapped to the spike region that the TCR reacts to and placed in a CD4 or CD8 class. Log10-transformed breadth and depth values were compared by one-way ANOVA with Sidak's multiple comparisons tests. TCRdb obtained this table from immuneACCESS and retained in-frame rearrangements with V and J assigned. These tables miss some clones; where compared with another copy, unresolved V genes account for less than half of the shortfall, and the remainder is unexplained. D and trimming come from the DNA, and the V and J calls and clone size come from that table. This sample holds roughly 120,000 clones; around nine tenths were observed only once. The ten top clones hold around a sixth of the sample.

Read against the paper, the sample's time point label means: baseline before first vaccination. Vaccinee samples came from UK trials COV001 and COV002, including a single-blind randomized controlled phase 2/3 trial of AZD1222 (ChAdOx1 nCoV-19) in healthy adults. Trial participant PBMC samples were collected at day 0 and day 28 after the second dose for TCRbeta chain sequencing. In this chain, TRBV6-1 is recombined with TRBJ2-4; 9 middle bases align to TRBD1. The source material was peripheral blood, sampled on day 0 of AZD1222 vaccination. The clonotype originates from an adult in good health. The CDR3 region: CASSEAGTGNIQYF. The DNA reads TGTGCCAGCAGTGAAGCCGGGACAGGGAACATTCAGTACTTC.